This TCR beta chain was sequenced for a study of T-cell reconstitution after alpha-beta-depleted transplantation in children. The V gene's germline CDR1 is SEHNR and CDR2 FQNEAQ (reference sequence). The CDR3 sequence is 14 residues long. Trimming left V 5 bases short and J 4 bases short, with 14 bases between. Preparing the TCRbeta library involved the use of unique molecular identifiers. TCRdb called the PCR reads again in MiXCR, with one record for every CDR3 protein. The data show about 610,000 distinct CDR3 sequences, approximately 30% seen once. The specimen was PBMCs, collected before TCRalphabeta/CD19-depleted stem cell transplant. This receptor was identified in a boy under two years old with Wiskott-Aldrich syndrome, due to receive a stem cell transplant. This rearrangement joins TRBV7-9 to TRBJ1-2; maybe TRBD1 (6 bases). CDR3 DNA: TGTGCCAGCAGCACTAGACAGGAGTTCTATGGCTACACCTTC. Translated, it gives CASSTRQEFYGYTF.